This passage covers 27 T cell receptor beta chains from one sample sequenced in a study of T cells in Graves' hyperthyroidism and ophthalmopathy. The CDR3 regions of TCR beta were amplified from RNA transcripts. The TCR CDR3 was amplified in a first-round RT-PCR using the HTBI primer set. TCRdb used MiXCR to reprocess the multiplex PCR reads, holding one entry per CDR3 protein. This repertoire shows almost 250,000 distinct CDR3 sequences, almost 25% found once; its top ten account for 35% to 40%. Sample: blood. Every receptor here comes from a woman aged 40-49 years with Graves' ophthalmopathy.

This clonotype came up many times. The chain links TRBV29-1 to TRBJ2-2; the D is unclear. The CDR3 contains 14 residues. V lost 3 bases, J lost 4 bases, and 12 bases lay in between. Per the germline V gene, CDR1 is SQVTM and CDR2 is ANQGSEA. The CDR3 here is CSVEGRDGTGELFF. CDR3 nucleotides: TGCAGCGTTGAGGGAAGGGATGGCACCGGGGAGCTGTTTTTT.

This clonotype was seen a handful of times. This chain connects TRBV6-2 or TRBV6-3 to TRBJ2-5; D might be TRBD1 (5 bases). With 2 bases removed from V and 6 bases from J, the gap between germline ends came to 16 bases. The CDR3 length is 15 residues. In germline, CDR1 is MNHEY, CDR2 SVGEGT. The CDR3, as DNA: TGTGCCAGCAGTTACGAACAGGTTAAATGGAAGACCCAGTACTTC. It is translated as CASSYEQVKWKTQYF.

In this sample, this clonotype turned up a few times. J is TRBJ1-1 and V is TRBV6-1; maybe TRBD1 (6 bases). Trimming stripped 2 bases from V and 9 bases from J, with 10 bases between. The CDR3 has 12 amino acids. Germline V gene sequence: CDR1 MNHNS, CDR2 SASEGT. The CDR3 coding sequence is TGTGCCAGCAGTGAAAATACAGGGCAAGCTTTCTTT. It encodes CASSENTGQAFF.

This clonotype was detected many times. This chain connects TRBV14 to TRBJ2-7; TRBD2 matches at 8 bases. V lost 0 bases, J lost 3 bases, and 4 bases stayed unmatched. The CDR3 totals 15 residues. Germline V gene lookup returns CDR1 SGHDN and CDR2 FVKESK. The CDR3 bases are TGTGCCAGCAGCCAAGATGCAGCGGGAGTCTACGAGCAGTACTTC. Its protein product is CASSQDAAGVYEQYF.

The table lists this clonotype with many counts. The V and J genes are TRBV5-1 and TRBJ2-7; 7 bases line up with TRBD2. The CDR3 loop spans 15 amino acids. V was pared by 4 bases and J by 3 bases, with 10 bases of the junction left unmatched. Germline-derived CDR1 and CDR2 are SGHRS and YFSETQ. CDR3 in amino acids: CASSTLAGANYEQYF. CDR3 DNA: TGCGCCAGCAGCACCCTCGCGGGAGCTAACTACGAGCAGTACTTC. Based on the CDR3 plus reference TRBV5-1 and TRBJ2-7, the full variable domain is KAGVTQTPRYLIKTRGQQVTLSCSPISGHRSVSWYQQTPGQGLQFLFEYFSETQRNKGNFPGRFSGRQFSNSRSEMNVSTLELGDSALYLCASSTLAGANYEQYFGPGTRLTVT.

This clonotype was counted ten times or more. The V call is TRBV2, the J call TRBJ2-7, with 9 nucleotides matching TRBD1. This CDR3 is built from 15 residues. With 7 bases clipped from V and 5 bases from J, the junction kept 12 bases outside the gene matches. The germline gives CDR1 SNHLY, CDR2 FYNNEI. Here the CDR3 DNA reads TGTGCCAGCATCACAGGGGGCGCAGATTTAAACGAGCAGTACTTC. It translates to CASITGGADLNEQYF. The full variable domain, rest sourced from reference TRBV2 and TRBJ2-7, is EPEVTQTPSHQVTQMGQEVILRCVPISNHLYFYWYRQILGQKVEFLVSFYNNEISEKSEIFDDQFSVERPDGSNFTLKIRSTKLEDSAMYFCASITGGADLNEQYFGPGTRLTVT.

This clonotype was picked up a small number of times. A read error is possible here, since a much larger clone lies one base away. The chain joins TRBV2 to TRBJ1-1, with TRBD1 as a possible D gene (6 bases). This CDR3 contains 11 residues. V lost 7 bases, J lost 12 bases, and 15 bases lay in between. Germline CDR1 and CDR2: SNHLY and FYNNEI. The chain's CDR3 is CASMGGAATFF. The CDR3 coding sequence is TGTGCCAGCATGGGGGGGGCAGCTACTTTCTTT.

This clonotype came up many times. The chain combines TRBV5-1 with TRBJ2-2, with TRBD2 matching over 8 bases. Germline V gives CDR1 SGHRS, CDR2 YFSETQ. V lost 3 bases to trimming and J lost 5 bases; unmatched junction nucleotides: 6. The CDR3 has 15 residues. The CDR3 bases are TGCGCCAGCAGCTCAGGACTAGCAAGGACCGGGGAGCTGTTTTTT. This sequence encodes CASSSGLARTGELFF.

V gene TRBV18 combines with J gene TRBJ1-1, with D hard to call. Germline lookup yields CDR1 KGHSH and CDR2 LQKENI. The CDR3 spans 14 residues. The V gene lost 5 bases and the J gene lost 0 bases, with 10 bases spanning the gap. The CDR3, as DNA: TGTGCCAGCTCATCGCTCCCTTTGAACACTGAAGCTTTCTTT. Its protein product is CASSSLPLNTEAFF.

Comment on this clonotype: The junction shows a germline mismatch at one end, possibly a read error. The chain recombines TRBV28 with TRBJ2-7; the D gene is possibly TRBD1 (6 bases). In germline, CDR1 is MDHEN, CDR2 SYDVKM. The CDR3 has 12 amino acids. CDR3 nucleotide sequence: TGTGCCAGCCGACAGGTCTGGTACGAGCTGTACTTC. As protein: CASRQVWYELYF.

This clonotype was recorded at least ten times. The chain employs TRBV3-1 and TRBJ2-2; 7 bases align to TRBD1. Germline CDR1 is LGHDT and CDR2 is YNNKEL (reference sequence). The junction had 9 bases not matched to a gene; V was cut back by 5 bases and J by 6 bases. This CDR3 region has 15 residues. CDR3 amino acids: CASSSGQRLAGELFF. For the CDR3, the DNA is TGTGCCAGCAGCTCGGGACAGAGGTTGGCCGGGGAGCTGTTTTTT.

This clonotype was detected many times. The genes are TRBV19 and TRBJ2-5; TRBD2 agrees at 7 bases. This CDR3 is built from 16 residues. V lost 4 bases and J lost 5; bases outside the gene matches: 13. The germline gives CDR1 LNHDA, CDR2 SQIVND (reference sequence). The CDR3 sequence: CASSTHYGRESETQYF. The CDR3 DNA reads as TGTGCCAGTAGTACCCACTATGGGCGGGAGAGTGAGACCCAGTACTTC.

This clonotype was counted many times. V gene TRBV24-1 combines with J gene TRBJ2-5, with 9 bases aligning to TRBD2. Germline CDR1 and CDR2: KGHDR and SFDVKD. Unmatched junction bases numbered 3, after V lost 2 bases and J lost 6 bases. This CDR3 is built from 14 residues. DNA of the CDR3: TGTGCCACCAGTGATTCCGCGGGAGGGAAGACCCAGTACTTC. Its protein product is CATSDSAGGKTQYF.

The rearrangement links TRBV6-5 to TRBJ2-5; tentative D call: TRBD1 (6 bases). V was clipped by 8 bases and J by 1 base, with 14 bases between them. The germline CDR1 and CDR2 sequences are MNHEY and SVGAGI. The CDR3 is made up of 14 amino acids. This CDR3 is CASGFGTSQETQYF. In DNA, the CDR3 is TGTGCCAGCGGTTTTGGGACAAGCCAAGAGACCCAGTACTTC.

In its sample, this clonotype was seen many times. This may be a read error: a much more frequent sequence differs by one nucleotide. V is TRBV12-3 or TRBV12-4 and J is TRBJ1-3; D is uncertain. Trimming stripped 2 bases from V and 0 bases from J, with 11 bases between. CDR3 size: 16 residues. CDR3 sequence: CASSLMSVYSGNTIYF. The CDR3 DNA reads as TGTGCCAGCAGTTTAATGAGTGTATACTCTGGAAACACCATATATTTT.

This clonotype was detected many times. The chain recombines TRBV5-4 with TRBJ1-5, with 8 positions matching TRBD1. Per germline, CDR1 SGHNT and CDR2 YYREEE (reference sequence). V shed 0 bases, J shed 7 bases, and the junction held 9 bases outside the gene matches. The length of the CDR3 is 16 residues. The chain's CDR3 is CASSLARQGAGQPQHF. CDR3 DNA: TGTGCCAGCAGCTTGGCCCGGCAGGGGGCGGGACAGCCCCAGCATTTT.

In its sample, this clonotype was seen many times. The CDR3 region is CASSPPGQTNYEQYF. The CDR3 nucleotides read TGTGCCAGCAGTCCCCCCGGACAGACAAATTACGAGCAGTACTTC. J is TRBJ2-7 and V is TRBV28; D might be TRBD1 (6 bases). CDR1 is MDHEN and CDR2 is SYDVKM in the germline V gene. CDR3 length: 15 amino acids. Trimming removed 5 bases at V and 4 bases at J, with 18 bases between.

This clonotype has ten or more counts. This CDR3 reads CASSPDVGDWRTYEQYF. DNA of the CDR3: TGTGCCAGCAGCCCCGACGTAGGGGACTGGCGGACCTACGAGCAGTACTTC. The chain couples TRBV9 to TRBJ2-7; weak D call: TRBD2 (6 bases). Per germline, CDR1 SGDLS and CDR2 YYNGEE. CDR3 length equals 17 residues. V was cut by 4 bases and J by 2 bases, with 22 bases left in between.

This clonotype was recorded at least ten times. This chain joins TRBV7-2 and TRBJ2-2, with 11 bases identical to TRBD2. Trimming cost V 3 bases and J 5 bases; bases outside gene matches: 5. This CDR3 contains 16 residues. Per the germline V gene, CDR1 is SGHTA and CDR2 is FQGNSA. CDR3 amino acids: CASSFRLAGHTGELFF. For the CDR3, the DNA is TGTGCCAGCAGCTTCCGACTAGCGGGACATACCGGGGAGCTGTTTTTT.

The chain has TRBV12-3 or TRBV12-4 and TRBJ1-2; 10 bases match TRBD1. V shed 5 bases, J shed 2 bases, and the junction held 11 bases outside the gene matches. The CDR3 loop spans 17 amino acids. The CDR3 region has the DNA TGTGCCAGCAGTCTCCGACAGGGGGCCCACTCCAACTATGGCTACACCTTC. Translated, it gives CASSLRQGAHSNYGYTF.

The chain has TRBV7-2 and TRBJ1-2, with D maybe TRBD1 (6 bases). The V end was cut by 1 base, the J end by 5 bases, with 11 bases between. The CDR3 contains 14 residues. The germline V gene has CDR1 SGHTA and CDR2 FQGNSA. The CDR3, as DNA: TGTGCCAGCAGCTTAGACAGGGCTTCTTATGGCTACACCTTC. Amino acid sequence: CASSLDRASYGYTF.

This chain connects TRBV6-5 to TRBJ1-1, with 8 nucleotides matching TRBD1. This CDR3 is 17 amino acids long. V was pared by 0 bases and J by 5 bases, with 11 bases of the junction left unmatched. Germline V gives CDR1 MNHEY, CDR2 SVGAGI. CDR3 sequence: CASSYSIFTGGFTEAFF. As DNA, the CDR3 is TGTGCCAGCAGTTACTCGATTTTTACAGGGGGATTTACTGAAGCTTTCTTT.

In this sample, this clonotype turned up many times. V gene TRBV5-5 combines with J gene TRBJ1-2; 8 positions agree with TRBD1. Germline V lookup: CDR1 SGHKS, CDR2 YYEKEE (reference sequence). This CDR3 has 13 residues. The V and J ends lost 5 bases and 8 bases, in that order; junction bases with no gene match: 8. CDR3 coding DNA: TGTGCCAGCAGTAGGGACAGGTCACCCGGCTACACCTTC. Translated: CASSRDRSPGYTF.

The V call is TRBV19, the J call TRBJ1-2; TRBD1 is a possible D gene (5 bases). V dropped 8 bases and J dropped 1 base, with 14 bases sitting between them. The CDR3 consists of 14 residues. CDR1 LNHDA and CDR2 SQIVND come from the germline V gene (reference sequence). CDR3 nucleotide sequence: TGTGCCAGTCGTAGTGGGCAGGGTAACTATGGCTACACCTTC. Translating it yields CASRSGQGNYGYTF.

This clonotype was counted many times. The chain links TRBV10-3 to TRBJ1-5; 7 bases are a match to TRBD1. The ends lost 0 bases at V and 7 bases at J; junction bases unmatched: 9. This CDR3 has 16 residues. Germline values: CDR1 ENHRY, CDR2 SYGVKD. The CDR3 nucleotides are TGTGCCATCAGTGAGTCGGGGCAGGGGGGGGACCAGCCCCAGCATTTT. Translated: CAISESGQGGDQPQHF.

This clonotype was seen many times. The chain is built from TRBV6-5 and TRBJ1-6, with 10 positions matching TRBD1. V lost 4 bases, J lost 8 bases, and 11 bases stayed unmatched. The CDR3 runs to 17 residues. The germline gives CDR1 MNHEY, CDR2 SVGAGI. Written as DNA, the CDR3 is TGTGCCAGCAGTTGGGGCAGACAGGGGGCGGTCGATTCACCCCTCCACTTT. This sequence encodes CASSWGRQGAVDSPLHF.

This chain connects TRBV20-1 to TRBJ2-7; the D gene is possibly TRBD2 (5 bases). This CDR3 region has 14 residues. Per the germline V gene, CDR1 is DFQATT and CDR2 is SNEGSKA (reference sequence). Trimming took off 4 bases at V and 0 bases at J, with 13 bases between the two ends. CDR3 coding DNA: TGCAGTGCTATCCCCGCCCGGGGCTCCTACGAGCAGTACTTC. Amino acids: CSAIPARGSYEQYF.